The 20 T cell receptor beta chains below come from one sample, sequenced in a study of beta chain features in type 1 diabetes. Expressed TCRB transcripts were sequenced because the entire RNA isolate underwent reverse transcription. Sequencing used immunoSEQ multiplex PCR; TCRdb keeps in-frame clones, though not all of them. The table has fewer than 500,000 clones, approximately 15% seen once. Sequencing was done on a sample of naive CD4+ T cells from blood. The receptor set was obtained from a man younger than 40 in good health.

This clone was seen only a few times. This sequence joins TRBV9 and TRBJ2-7, with TRBD2 matching 9 bases. Germline V gives CDR1 SGDLS, CDR2 YYNGEE. The junction had 7 bases not matched to a gene; V was cut back by 0 bases and J by 3 bases. The CDR3 totals 16 residues. DNA for the CDR3: TGTGCCAGCAGCGTAGATGCTAGCGGGACGGACTACGAGCAGTACGTC. Translating gives CASSVDASGTDYEQYV.

This chain connects TRBV2 to TRBJ2-1; possibly TRBD2 for D (5 bases). Germline CDR1 is SNHLY and CDR2 is FYNNEI. The V end lost 11 bases, the J end lost 6 bases, and 17 bases lay between the germline ends. The CDR3 is 13 residues long. This chain's CDR3 is CAVRGWERNEQFF. CDR3 DNA: TGTGCCGTCAGAGGATGGGAGCGCAATGAGCAGTTCTTC.

This chain uses TRBV7-9 with TRBJ2-7; the match to TRBD1 covers 8 bases. The J segment lost 4 bases and the V segment lost 5 bases, leaving 10 bases of the junction unmatched. Germline CDR1 and CDR2: SEHNR and FQNEAQ (reference sequence). The CDR3 length is 15 residues. CDR3 DNA: TGTGCCAGCAGCCCTGGGACAGGCATTGAATACGAGCAGTACGTC. Amino acid sequence: CASSPGTGIEYEQYV.

This clone turned up a few times. V usage is TRBV6-5 and J usage is TRBJ2-2, with D hard to call. CDR1 is MNHEY and CDR2 is SVGAGI in the germline V gene. Trimming removed 2 bases from V and 5 bases from J, with 3 bases in between. The CDR3 length is 12 residues. The CDR3 sequence: CASSYRTGELFF. DNA for the CDR3: TGTGCCAGCAGTTACCGGACCGGGGAGCTGTTTTTT.

This clone was seen a few times. The chain employs TRBV20-1 and TRBJ2-1, with unresolved D. V gave up 3 bases and J gave up 10 bases, with 7 bases separating them. This CDR3 has 10 residues. Germline V gene sequence: CDR1 DFQATT, CDR2 SNEGSKA (reference sequence). The CDR3 reads CSARHREQFF. Written as DNA, the CDR3 is TGCAGTGCTAGGCATCGCGAGCAGTTCTTC.

The chain carries TRBV4-3 and TRBJ2-2; no clear D gene. The germline CDR1 and CDR2 sequences are LGHNA and YSLEER. Trimming removed 0 bases from V and 3 bases from J, with 14 bases in between. The CDR3 loop spans 17 amino acids. The CDR3 region has the DNA TGCGCCAGCAGCCAAGATGAGTCGGCAGACTACACCGGGGAGCTGTTTTTT. Translation: CASSQDESADYTGELFF.

The rearrangement joins TRBV11-1 to TRBJ2-1, with 8 nucleotides matching TRBD2. Losses at the gene ends were 6 bases for V and 4 bases for J; bases not matched to a gene: 2. The CDR3 spans 13 residues. Germline CDR1 SGHAT, CDR2 FQDESV (reference sequence). The chain's CDR3 is CASRTSEYNEQFF. The CDR3 coding sequence is TGTGCCAGCAGGACTAGCGAGTACAATGAGCAGTTCTTC.

This clone has more than one count but fewer than ten. V gene TRBV7-2 combines with J gene TRBJ1-2; D ambiguous. Germline assignment: CDR1 SGHTA and CDR2 FQGNSA. CDR3 size: 8 residues. Trimming stripped 4 bases from V and 10 bases from J, with 1 base between. As DNA, the CDR3 is TGTGCCAGCAGCTCCTACACCTTC. As protein: CASSSYTF.

Only a few counts were recorded for this clone. The chain recombines TRBV9 with TRBJ2-1, with a possible D match to TRBD2 (5 bases). Trimming removed 0 bases at V and 10 bases at J, with 11 bases between. The CDR3 is made up of 13 amino acids. Germline loops: CDR1 SGDLS, CDR2 YYNGEE. The CDR3 nucleotides are TGTGCCAGCAGCGTAGCCTCAGCGGAGGAGCAGTTCTTC. Residues: CASSVASAEEQFF.

V is TRBV6-6 and J is TRBJ2-3; D unresolved. This CDR3 has 13 residues. The germline V and J ends were trimmed by 0 bases and 0 bases, with 1 base remaining between them. The germline V gene encodes CDR1 MNHNY and CDR2 SVGAGI (reference sequence). The CDR3 nucleotides are TGTGCCAGCAGTTACTCCAGCACAGATACGCAGTATTTT. Residues: CASSYSSTDTQYF.

This clone showed up just a few times. J is TRBJ1-1 and V is TRBV27; tentative D call: TRBD1 (5 bases). This CDR3 is 15 amino acids long. V dropped 3 bases and J dropped 0 bases, with 11 bases sitting between them. Per germline, CDR1 MNHEY and CDR2 SMNVEV (reference sequence). CDR3 bases: TGTGCCAGCAGTTTGAGGGGAGCCCTGAACACTGAAGCTTTCTTT. As protein: CASSLRGALNTEAFF.

As concerns this clone: Within the sample, other DNA sequences also encode this same CDR3. V gene TRBV5-1 combines with J gene TRBJ1-5; no reliable D call. Per the germline V gene, CDR1 is SGHRS and CDR2 is YFSETQ. V was trimmed by 0 bases and J by 4 bases, leaving 5 bases between them. The CDR3 loop spans 13 amino acids. The CDR3 DNA follows: TGCGCCAGCAGCTTGGACATTAATCAGCCCCAGCATTTT. As protein: CASSLDINQPQHF.

This clone came up a few times. V is TRBV7-2 and J is TRBJ2-7, with D maybe TRBD1 (5 bases). V was trimmed by 1 base and J by 1 base, leaving 14 bases between them. There are 16 residues in the CDR3. Germline CDR1 reads SGHTA; CDR2 reads FQGNSA. The CDR3 reads CASSLGGLLTSYEQYF. For the CDR3, the DNA is TGTGCCAGCAGCTTAGGGGGCCTGCTTACATCCTACGAGCAGTACTTC.

This rearrangement joins TRBV11-2 to TRBJ2-3; maybe TRBD2 (7 bases). The CDR3 is 15 residues long. The germline gives CDR1 SGHAT, CDR2 FQNNGV. V lost 8 bases, J lost 2 bases, and 17 bases lay in between. The CDR3, as DNA: TGTGCCAGCCGCGACGGGGGGCGACCCACAGATACGCAGTATTTT. It encodes CASRDGGRPTDTQYF.

This clone was found a few times. The chain is built from TRBV2 and TRBJ2-2; D is unresolved. The CDR3 has 15 residues. Germline CDR1 reads SNHLY; CDR2 reads FYNNEI. The V end was cut by 1 base, the J end by 2 bases, with 8 bases between. As DNA, the CDR3 is TGTGCCAGCAGTGAAGTGGGCGTTAACACCGGGGAGCTGTTTTTT. Its protein product is CASSEVGVNTGELFF.

The chain uses TRBV27 and TRBJ1-2, with 7 nucleotides matching TRBD1. The CDR3 consists of 13 residues. The germline CDR1 and CDR2 sequences are MNHEY and SMNVEV (reference sequence). After removal of 5 bases from V and 2 bases from J, the junction contained 2 bases not matched to a gene. DNA of the CDR3: TGTGCCAGCAGTGACAGGGACAACTATGGCTACACCTTC. It encodes CASSDRDNYGYTF.

A few counts support this clone. The genes are TRBV14 and TRBJ2-1; 11 bases agree with TRBD2. The junction had 9 bases not matched to a gene; V was cut back by 2 bases and J by 6 bases. Germline CDR1 SGHDN, CDR2 FVKESK. The CDR3 runs 17 residues. The CDR3 bases are TGTGCCAGCAGCCAAAGTGGTGGACTAGCGGGTCTCAATGAGCAGTTCTTC. Protein sequence: CASSQSGGLAGLNEQFF.

There are a few counts of this clone. This chain links TRBV14 with TRBJ2-2; TRBD1 agrees at 7 bases. The germline V gene has CDR1 SGHDN and CDR2 FVKESK. CDR3 length equals 15 residues. J gave up 5 bases and V 1 base, and 4 bases lay outside the gene matches. The CDR3, as DNA: TGTGCCAGCAGCCAAGGGGACAGAAAAACCGGGGAGCTGTTTTTT. This translates into CASSQGDRKTGELFF.

CDR3 sequence (DNA): TGTGCCAGCAGCCACGAAGGGGGGGCTGGCTACGAGCAGTACTTC. It yields the protein CASSHEGGAGYEQYF. The chain uses TRBV7-2 and TRBJ2-7; TRBD2 might be the D (7 bases). The CDR3 has 15 residues. V gave up 5 bases and J gave up 3 bases, with 17 bases separating them. CDR1 and CDR2 from the germline V gene are SGHTA and FQGNSA.

This clone was counted only a few times. The chain joins TRBV30 to TRBJ2-1; D possibly uses TRBD1 or TRBD2 (6 bases each). Trimming pared 2 bases from V and 8 bases from J, leaving 16 bases between. Germline CDR1 is GTSNPN and CDR2 is SVGIG (reference sequence). The CDR3 loop spans 14 amino acids. CDR3 amino acids: CAWSLRGGYYEQFF. The CDR3 DNA sequence: TGTGCCTGGAGTTTGAGAGGGGGGTACTATGAGCAGTTCTTC.